The 7 T cell receptor beta chains below were found in one sample sequenced in a study of T cells after yellow fever vaccination. TCRdb re-called the 5' RACE reads through MiXCR, storing one row per CDR3 protein. The profile shows some 600,000 distinct CDR3 sequences, roughly 17% of them singletons. The sequencing used PBMCs, collected 5 days after the first yellow fever vaccination. All receptors derive from a man aged 18 to 30 who received the YFV17D yellow fever vaccine.

This clonotype was recorded a few times. The chain has TRBV24-1 and TRBJ2-1; the D gene is possibly TRBD1 (5 bases). Trimming stripped 0 bases from V and 0 bases from J, with 5 bases between. The length of the CDR3 is 15 residues. Germline V gives CDR1 KGHDR, CDR2 SFDVKD. In DNA, the CDR3 is TGTGCCACCAGTGATTTGGACAGCTCCTACAATGAGCAGTTCTTC. Amino acids: CATSDLDSSYNEQFF.

This chain links TRBV12-3 or TRBV12-4 with TRBJ1-2; D remains ambiguous. CDR3 length: 13 amino acids. V was trimmed by 1 base and J by 8 bases, leaving 11 bases between them. The CDR3: CASSLEPVQGYTF. CDR3 bases: TGTGCCAGCAGTTTAGAACCAGTGCAAGGCTACACCTTC.

The chain combines TRBV7-9 with TRBJ2-2; 7 bases are a match to TRBD1. Trimming removed 5 bases from V and 6 bases from J; junction bases left unmatched: 3. Germline V gene lookup returns CDR1 SEHNR and CDR2 FQNEAQ (reference sequence). The CDR3 length is 13 residues. The CDR3 spells CASSAGGSGELFF. CDR3 DNA: TGTGCCAGCAGCGCAGGGGGTTCCGGGGAGCTGTTTTTT. Looking up the rest from reference TRBV7-9 and TRBJ2-2 gives the full variable domain: DTGVSQNPRHKITKRGQNVTFRCDPISEHNRLYWYRQTLGQGPEFLTYFQNEAQLEKSRLLSDRFSAERPKGSFSTLEIQRTEQGDSAMYLCASSAGGSGELFFGEGSRLTVL.

This clonotype has a handful of counts. This chain connects TRBV4-1 to TRBJ2-5; TRBD2 might be the D (5 bases). V lost 8 bases and J lost 4, with 14 bases in between. This CDR3 is built from 13 residues. Germline V gives CDR1 MGHRA, CDR2 YSYEKL. In DNA form, the CDR3 reads TGCGCCAGCGCCCGCTTAGAGGGAGAGACCCAGTACTTC. Its translation: CASARLEGETQYF.

V and J are TRBV10-3 and TRBJ1-1; D gene uncertain. The CDR3 runs to 13 residues. Looked up from germline, CDR1 is ENHRY and CDR2 is SYGVKD. The V end lost 10 bases, the J end lost 4 bases, and 16 bases lay between the germline ends. The CDR3 region has the DNA TGTGCCACTCGGGCGGAGGGAGTCACTGAAGCTTTCTTT. Residues: CATRAEGVTEAFF.

This clonotype was seen repeatedly, ten times or more. The chain joins TRBV5-1 to TRBJ2-5, with 13 bases identical to TRBD2. From germline, CDR1 is SGHRS and CDR2 YFSETQ. This CDR3 contains 17 residues. J was trimmed by 2 bases and V by 0 bases; bases with no gene match: 4. The CDR3 protein is CASSLAPGLAGQETQYF. The CDR3 nucleotides are TGCGCCAGCAGCTTGGCTCCGGGACTAGCGGGACAAGAGACCCAGTACTTC.

V is TRBV6-5 and J is TRBJ2-2; no reliable D call. Germline CDR1 is MNHEY and CDR2 is SVGAGI. The CDR3 is made up of 15 amino acids. Deletions cut 1 base from V and 2 bases from J, with 8 bases between. As DNA, the CDR3 is TGTGCCAGCAGTTACTATGACAAAAACACCGGGGAGCTGTTTTTT. The encoded protein is CASSYYDKNTGELFF.